This T cell receptor beta chain comes out of a study of naive and memory T cell subsets (TCRdb year 2017). For context, the study as a whole: Sorted naive and memory T cell subsets from peripheral blood were analyzed in the study using a UMI-based, open-source pipeline for TCR alpha and beta sequencing. IgG serology results and the functional CMV T cell responses were in complete agreement. RNA was DNase-treated and reverse transcribed with TCR constant-region primers, mostly using SuperScript III.

The library was produced with UMI-ligation and nested PCR. To cover both TRBC1 and TRBC2, the beta constant-region primer consisted of an equimolar mix of two oligonucleotides. The ligated cDNA went through four rounds of PCR with nested alpha and beta constant-region primers together with the SP2 primer. A single-stranded oligonucleotide bearing the SP2 primer plus a 12-nucleotide UMI was ligated onto the 3' end of the cDNA by T4 RNA ligase 1. Incubation of the ligation reaction lasted roughly 20-25 hours at 16 degrees C. PCR2 was usually performed as a SYBR Green qPCR and halted at a preset threshold so that over-amplification would not occur. Agencourt AMPure XP magnetic beads were used for all purifications after the first. Library quantification was done by Qubit, followed by a TapeStation check on which the main peak was expected at around 650 bp. Sequencing of the pooled libraries was done on an Illumina MiSeq using v2 2x251 paired-end kits, which typically yielded about 1-2.3 million reads per sample. Each sample library was pooled at approximately 4.2 nM, and roughly 4.5-8% PhiX was included to improve cluster recognition. Per the original workflow: Decombinator assigned V and J genes to Demultiplexor-processed FASTQ reads by tag matching, allowing a single base-pair mismatch. By using UMIs, Collapsinator corrected both sequencing errors and the frequency errors caused by PCR heterogeneity. CDR3Translator translated TCRs and extracted CDR3s from the conserved cysteine to the FGXG phenylalanine, flagging non-productive sequences. Repertoires were subsampled to equal numbers of UMI-defined TCRs before Gini, Shannon entropy and inverse Simpson indices were calculated. Within the linear range, a power law was fitted by maximum likelihood to the distributions of clonotype abundance. On one naive CD8 sample, the pipeline and MIGEC gave similar UMI counts, unique TCR numbers and clonal distributions. One analysis removed from the naive repertoire any naive TCRs that were also present in any memory subset from the same donor. The repertoires were searched for some 7,300 CMV-associated CDR3 sequences that had been compiled from VDJdb and a published dataset. Using fastp trimming at Q25 and MiXCR clonotype assembly, TCRdb reanalyzed the public sequencing data and kept in-frame beta chains. Identical CDR3 protein sequences are pooled into one entry, listed with their most common genes and DNA. In this record, the V and J calls reflect TCRdb's handling and not the investigators' own analysis. This sample lists roughly 140,000 distinct CDR3 sequences; approximately 20% were detected once. The ten largest clonotypes hold 0.5% to 0.75% of the sample.

Separate amplification of TCR alpha and beta chain libraries was performed from the second PCR step onward. The CMV status of each donor was determined by measuring IFNgamma production from CD4+ T cells after fresh PBMCs had been stimulated overnight with CMV viral lysate. Miltenyi beads were used first to positively select CD4 T cells, and CD8 T cells were then positively selected from the CD4-negative fraction. After staining for CD3, CD4, CD8, CD45RA, CD27 and a live/dead dye, cells were sorted on a BD Aria II into four subsets based on CD45RA and CD27. Blood came from a few healthy volunteers, each fractionated into CD4 and CD8 T cells and then into four differentiation subsets. Roughly 120 ml of peripheral blood was collected from each donor, and PBMC were isolated by Ficoll-Paque PLUS density-gradient centrifugation. Sorted cells were lysed in RLT buffer, and RNA was extracted with a Qiagen RNeasy kit and stored at -80°C.

V ends up 0 bases short and J 4 bases short, with an unmatched junction base count of 3. CDR1 and CDR2 are read off the germline V gene as MGHRA and YSYEKL. Including cysteine and phenylalanine, the CDR3 has 14 amino acids. The DNA shown is the 42-base CDR3, in frame from base 1. Concerning this clonotype: No cognate antigen has been identified for it. Base qualities are not recorded, but no much larger clone differs from it by a single base.

Overall study results and their limits: TCR abundance followed a power law whose exponent differed between naive and memory subsets but was consistent across the three individuals. A few larger clonotypes were present in naive repertoires, particularly the CD8 repertoires, and these clonotypes were possibly memory cells re-expressing CD45RA. Each clonotype was defined as a single alpha or beta chain sequence rather than as a paired alpha/beta receptor. After error correction, over 95% of naive TCR sequences appeared only once, giving much steeper abundance distributions than memory subsets. In both CD4 and CD8 cells, going from naive through CM, EM and EMRA, the Gini index went up while Shannon and inverse Simpson diversity went down. RNA-based TCR counts may be affected by expression changes linked to T cell activation and differentiation. The repertoire findings for the naive and memory subsets could not be validated, as no ground truth was available.

Sequencing was performed on naive CD8+ T cells from blood. What the cell subset or site label conveys for this sample: naive T cells, CD45RA high CD27+. This receptor was identified in a human donor in good health. Rearrangement joined TRBV4-1 to TRBJ2-7, with 7 middle bases fitting TRBD2. The CDR3 is CASSQESGTYEQYF. The DNA sequence reads TGCGCCAGCAGCCAAGAGAGCGGGACTTACGAGCAGTACTTC.